Below are 32 T cell receptor beta chains sequenced from a single sample in a study of T-cell memory formation after mild COVID-19. Each CDR3 protein gets one entry after TCRdb re-called the 5' RACE reads with MiXCR. Here the sample spans about 560,000 distinct CDR3 sequences, about a sixth being singletons. The sample comprised PBMCs or a T cell subset sorted from them (not recorded which). These receptors were collected from an adult woman who had mild COVID-19 (a few samples of this study predate the infection). Cell type and time point are not known.

This clonotype has a handful of counts. The V call is TRBV9, the J call TRBJ2-7, with TRBD1 matching 12 bases. The germline CDR1 and CDR2 sequences are SGDLS and YYNGEE. The junction had 8 bases not matched to a gene; V was cut back by 3 bases and J by 7 bases. The CDR3 covers 15 residues. This CDR3 is CASSARDRGLREQYF. In DNA, the CDR3 is TGTGCCAGCAGCGCCCGGGACAGGGGGCTGCGGGAGCAGTACTTC.

This clonotype has more than one count but fewer than ten. The rearrangement links TRBV12-3 or TRBV12-4 to TRBJ1-4, with D unclear. V gave up 3 bases and J gave up 7 bases, with 12 bases separating them. The CDR3 sequence is 14 residues long. The CDR3 here is CASSFSVGSEKLFF. The CDR3 DNA sequence: TGTGCCAGCAGTTTCAGTGTAGGGAGTGAAAAACTGTTTTTT.

V usage is TRBV30 and J usage is TRBJ2-1; unclear D gene. The CDR3 is 12 residues long. Trimming removed 0 bases from V and 6 bases from J, with 6 bases in between. Germline values: CDR1 GTSNPN, CDR2 SVGIG (reference sequence). The CDR3 DNA is TGTGCCTGGAGTGTATTCCTCAATGAGCAGTTCTTC. This gives the protein CAWSVFLNEQFF.

This clonotype appeared a few times. V gene TRBV6-2 or TRBV6-3 combines with J gene TRBJ2-1; D is unclear. This CDR3 spans 11 amino acids. V was cut by 1 base and J by 8 bases, with 3 bases left in between. The germline CDR1 and CDR2 sequences are MNHEY and SVGEGT. The CDR3 is CASSYLDEQFF. DNA for the CDR3: TGTGCCAGCAGTTACTTGGATGAGCAGTTCTTC.

V gene TRBV25-1 combines with J gene TRBJ1-2; 9 bases map to TRBD1. The CDR3 is 13 amino acids. V lost 3 bases to trimming and J lost 7 bases; unmatched junction nucleotides: 3. CDR1 MGHDK and CDR2 SYGVNS come from the germline V gene. CDR3 protein: CASSDPTGGGYTF. In DNA form, the CDR3 reads TGTGCCAGCAGTGACCCGACAGGGGGTGGCTACACCTTC.

This clonotype was counted many times. The rearrangement links TRBV7-9 to TRBJ2-3; the match to TRBD2 covers 11 bases. The V and J ends lost 5 bases and 3 bases, in that order; junction bases with no gene match: 16. From germline, CDR1 is SEHNR and CDR2 FQNEAQ (reference sequence). The CDR3 length is 19 residues. The CDR3 loop is CASSPHTGLAGGLTDTQYF. The CDR3 region has the DNA TGTGCCAGCAGCCCCCACACGGGTCTAGCGGGGGGACTAACAGATACGCAGTATTTT.

This clonotype was picked up a small number of times. This chain connects TRBV7-6 to TRBJ2-1, with TRBD2 matching 7 bases. V lost 0 bases and J lost 4; bases outside the gene matches: 3. From germline, CDR1 is SGHVS and CDR2 FNYEAQ. The CDR3 consists of 15 residues. CDR3 in DNA: TGTGCCAGCAGCTTAGCAGGGAGGGTTTACAATGAGCAGTTCTTC. This translates into CASSLAGRVYNEQFF.

The table lists this clonotype with a few counts. CDR3 in amino acids: CASSLRARGPNTGELFF. DNA for the CDR3: TGTGCCAGCAGCTTACGTGCTCGGGGGCCGAACACCGGGGAGCTGTTTTTT. The chain uses TRBV7-8 and TRBJ2-2; perhaps D is TRBD1 or TRBD2 (6 bases each). Trimming stripped 2 bases from V and 0 bases from J, with 13 bases between. Germline V lookup: CDR1 SGHVS, CDR2 FQNEAQ. The CDR3 totals 17 residues.

The J gene is TRBJ2-1, the V gene TRBV11-3; D gene ambiguous. Between the trimmed V and J ends, which lost 1 base and 4 bases, there was a span of 5 bases. Germline V gene sequence: CDR1 SGHNT, CDR2 YENEEA. The CDR3 is 13 amino acids. CDR3 protein: CASSLVQYNEQFF. For the CDR3, the DNA is TGTGCCAGCAGCTTAGTCCAGTACAATGAGCAGTTCTTC.

V usage is TRBV7-3 and J usage is TRBJ2-5; TRBD2 agrees at 8 bases. This CDR3 comprises 18 residues. V was pared by 0 bases and J by 5 bases, with 14 bases of the junction left unmatched. The germline gives CDR1 SGHTA, CDR2 FQGTGA. CDR3 nucleotide sequence: TGTGCCAGCAGCTTAACGGGGGTAGTAGCGGGAAGAAGGGAGACCCAGTACTTC. Amino acid sequence: CASSLTGVVAGRRETQYF. The full variable domain, rest sourced from reference TRBV7-3 and TRBJ2-5, is GAGVSQTPSNKVTEKGKYVELRCDPISGHTALYWYRQSLGQGPEFLIYFQGTGAADDSGLPNDRFFAVRPEGSVSTLKIQRTERGDSAVYLCASSLTGVVAGRRETQYFGPGTRLLVL.

V is TRBV4-1 and J is TRBJ2-1, with D possibly matching TRBD1 (5 bases). The CDR3 sequence is 16 residues long. Germline CDR1 reads MGHRA; CDR2 reads YSYEKL. Trimming removed 1 base from V and 3 bases from J, with 13 bases in between. The CDR3 DNA follows: TGCGCCAGCAGCCAAGTAGGCAAGGGGCACTACAATGAGCAGTTCTTC. This translates into CASSQVGKGHYNEQFF.

V usage is TRBV29-1 and J usage is TRBJ2-2; TRBD1 agrees at 10 bases. Germline V gene lookup returns CDR1 SQVTM and CDR2 ANQGSEA. The CDR3 loop spans 15 amino acids. V was pared by 6 bases and J by 6 bases, with 10 bases of the junction left unmatched. Here the CDR3 reads CSVFPGTGDAGELFF. The CDR3 nucleotides are TGCAGCGTATTTCCCGGGACAGGGGACGCCGGGGAGCTGTTTTTT.

The chain links TRBV7-3 to TRBJ2-3; D call uncertain. Between the trimmed V and J ends, which lost 5 bases and 6 bases, there was a span of 12 bases. Germline-derived CDR1 and CDR2 are SGHTA and FQGTGA. This CDR3 is built from 13 residues. The DNA of the CDR3 is TGTGCCAGCAGCCTGAATGTGCGCGATACGCAGTATTTT. It translates to CASSLNVRDTQYF.

This clonotype has more than one count but fewer than ten. V gene TRBV7-9 combines with J gene TRBJ1-4; no clear D gene. The V and J ends lost 5 bases and 7 bases respectively, with 14 bases between them. This CDR3 has 14 amino acids. Germline values: CDR1 SEHNR, CDR2 FQNEAQ (reference sequence). The CDR3: CASSPPGSSEKLFF. The CDR3 DNA reads TGTGCCAGCAGCCCACCGGGAAGCTCTGAAAAACTGTTTTTT. The variable domain in full, with the rest retrieved from reference TRBV7-9 and TRBJ1-4, is DTGVSQNPRHKITKRGQNVTFRCDPISEHNRLYWYRQTLGQGPEFLTYFQNEAQLEKSRLLSDRFSAERPKGSFSTLEIQRTEQGDSAMYLCASSPPGSSEKLFFGSGTQLSVL.

The chain joins TRBV30 to TRBJ2-2; D not certain. The CDR3 sequence is 12 residues long. The germline V gene encodes CDR1 GTSNPN and CDR2 SVGIG (reference sequence). With 7 bases removed from V and 1 base from J, the gap between germline ends came to 7 bases. CDR3 protein: CASDWNTGELFF. As DNA, the CDR3 is TGTGCCTCCGACTGGAACACCGGGGAGCTGTTTTTT.

CDR3 nucleotides: TGTGCCAGCAGTTTTACAGGGAGGGAGACCCAGTACTTC. This codes for CASSFTGRETQYF. This rearrangement joins TRBV12-3 or TRBV12-4 to TRBJ2-5; D is perhaps TRBD1 or TRBD2 (6 bases each). Deletions cut 3 bases from V and 5 bases from J, with 10 bases between. The CDR3 consists of 13 residues.

This clonotype was counted between two and nine times. This sequence joins TRBV12-3 or TRBV12-4 and TRBJ2-1; 8 nucleotides agree with TRBD2. V lost 0 bases to trimming and J lost 8 bases; unmatched junction nucleotides: 3. This CDR3 has 14 residues. The CDR3 sequence is CASSLAAGDDEQFF. The CDR3, as DNA: TGTGCCAGCAGTTTAGCAGCGGGAGATGATGAGCAGTTCTTC.

There are a few counts of this clonotype. This sequence joins TRBV29-1 and TRBJ2-1; a weak D match, TRBD2 (5 bases). This CDR3 spans 11 amino acids. V lost 7 bases and J lost 5, with 9 bases in between. Per germline, CDR1 SQVTM and CDR2 ANQGSEA. The chain's CDR3 is CSARGNNEQFF. In DNA, the CDR3 is TGCAGCGCCCGAGGGAACAATGAGCAGTTCTTC.

This clonotype has a handful of counts. The chain employs TRBV12-3 or TRBV12-4 and TRBJ1-1; tentative D call: TRBD1 (6 bases). Trimming left V 5 bases short and J 7 bases short, with 14 bases between. The CDR3 totals 13 residues. The CDR3 DNA follows: TGTGCCAGCAGTCCCCCCAAGGGGGATGAAGCTTTCTTT. Translation: CASSPPKGDEAFF.

This clonotype has more than one count but fewer than ten. V gene TRBV19 combines with J gene TRBJ2-2; D is perhaps TRBD1 (5 bases). Germline-derived CDR1 and CDR2 are LNHDA and SQIVND (reference sequence). V was clipped by 3 bases and J by 4 bases, with 12 bases between them. This CDR3 region has 15 residues. The CDR3: CASSIVRVTTGELFF. The DNA for the CDR3 is TGTGCCAGTAGTATTGTCAGGGTAACCACCGGGGAGCTGTTTTTT.

This clonotype appeared a few times. The chain combines TRBV30 with TRBJ2-5, with D possibly being TRBD2 (6 bases). CDR3 length: 14 residues. With 4 bases removed from V and 2 bases from J, the gap between germline ends came to 14 bases. Germline CDR1 is GTSNPN and CDR2 is SVGIG (reference sequence). This CDR3 reads CAWTGWGVQETQYF. The CDR3 DNA reads as TGTGCCTGGACCGGTTGGGGGGTTCAAGAGACCCAGTACTTC.

This clonotype came up a few times. V usage is TRBV27 and J usage is TRBJ2-5, with D tentatively TRBD1 (6 bases). The CDR3 covers 15 residues. Trimming took off 0 bases at V and 4 bases at J, with 12 bases between the two ends. Germline V gene sequence: CDR1 MNHEY, CDR2 SMNVEV (reference sequence). CDR3 protein: CASSLSWGLGETQYF. The CDR3 coding sequence is TGTGCCAGCAGTTTATCGTGGGGGCTGGGAGAGACCCAGTACTTC.

The gene calls are TRBV12-3 or TRBV12-4 and TRBJ1-2; perhaps TRBD1 as D (5 bases). V lost 3 bases to trimming and J lost 4 bases, with 9 bases between them. The CDR3 extends over 13 amino acids. CDR3 in DNA: TGTGCCAGCAGTTTCGACAGATTCTATGGCTACACCTTC. Translated, it gives CASSFDRFYGYTF.

The chain carries TRBV4-1 and TRBJ1-1, with TRBD1 matching over 7 bases. After removal of 4 bases from V and 1 base from J, the junction contained 3 bases not matched to a gene. Per germline, CDR1 MGHRA and CDR2 YSYEKL. The CDR3 is 14 residues long. CDR3 coding DNA: TGCGCCAGCAGCCCGGGACAGCAGAACACTGAAGCTTTCTTT. This gives the protein CASSPGQQNTEAFF.

On this clonotype itself: One end of the junction varies from germline; a read error may be responsible. The chain employs TRBV6-4 and TRBJ1-1, with TRBD1 matching over 9 bases. CDR1 is MRHNA and CDR2 is SNTAGT in the germline V gene. The CDR3 spans 14 residues. The CDR3 sequence is CTSSEQTGGTEAFF. The DNA for the CDR3 is TGTACCAGCAGCGAACAGACAGGGGGAACTGAAGCTTTCTTT.

This chain links TRBV27 with TRBJ1-6; 8 bases are a match to TRBD1. After removal of 10 bases from V and 7 bases from J, the junction contained 9 bases not matched to a gene. The germline gives CDR1 MNHEY, CDR2 SMNVEV (reference sequence). This CDR3 comprises 14 residues. The CDR3 loop reads CAIRGRDRNSPLHF. For the CDR3, the DNA is TGTGCCATCCGAGGACGGGACAGGAATTCACCCCTCCACTTT.

This chain connects TRBV6-8 to TRBJ2-5; TRBD2 is a possible D gene (5 bases). CDR1 and CDR2 (germline): MNHGY, SAAAGT. Trimming took 4 bases from V and 2 from J, leaving 17 bases between them. This CDR3 is 16 amino acids long. As DNA, the CDR3 is TGTGCCAGCAGTTCTGGTAGCGCGGACTTACAAGAGACCCAGTACTTC. This codes for CASSSGSADLQETQYF.

This clonotype was recorded at least ten times. The chain links TRBV7-9 to TRBJ2-7; 7 bases agree with TRBD1. The CDR3 contains 14 residues. Germline CDR1 SEHNR, CDR2 FQNEAQ (reference sequence). Trimming at V came to 5 bases and at J to 3 bases, leaving 7 bases not matched to a gene. CDR3: CASSPAGGHYEQYF. In DNA form, the CDR3 reads TGTGCCAGCAGCCCCGCAGGGGGACACTACGAGCAGTACTTC.

V and J are TRBV12-3 or TRBV12-4 and TRBJ2-3; D gene unclear. Trimming removed 5 bases at V and 4 bases at J, with 13 bases between. The CDR3 is made up of 14 amino acids. The CDR3 DNA sequence: TGTGCCAGCAGTCTCAGACAAGTACCAGATACGCAGTATTTT. Amino acid sequence: CASSLRQVPDTQYF.

This clonotype was observed many times. V is TRBV27 and J is TRBJ1-1; 10 bases match TRBD1. V lost 5 bases, J lost 5 bases, and 8 bases stayed unmatched. In germline, CDR1 is MNHEY, CDR2 SMNVEV (reference sequence). This CDR3 has 15 residues. In DNA form, the CDR3 reads TGTGCCAGCAGTCCCCGACAGGGGGCGAGTACTGAAGCTTTCTTT. Protein: CASSPRQGASTEAFF.

The chain has TRBV19 and TRBJ1-5; TRBD1 matches at 9 bases. The CDR3 runs to 13 residues. V dropped 7 bases and J dropped 6; count of bases not matched to a gene: 4. Germline V gene lookup returns CDR1 LNHDA and CDR2 SQIVND (reference sequence). The CDR3 region is CASKQGAGQPQHF. The DNA of the CDR3 is TGTGCCAGTAAACAGGGGGCGGGTCAGCCCCAGCATTTT.

The chain is built from TRBV7-9 and TRBJ2-1; possibly TRBD2 for D (6 bases). There are 11 residues in the CDR3. V gave up 3 bases and J gave up 12 bases, with 9 bases separating them. CDR1 and CDR2 (germline): SEHNR, FQNEAQ (reference sequence). The DNA for the CDR3 is TGTGCCAGCAGCTTTGGAGGGGCGCAGTTCTTC. It translates to CASSFGGAQFF. The full variable domain, rest sourced from reference TRBV7-9 and TRBJ2-1, is DTGVSQNPRHKITKRGQNVTFRCDPISEHNRLYWYRQTLGQGPEFLTYFQNEAQLEKSRLLSDRFSAERPKGSFSTLEIQRTEQGDSAMYLCASSFGGAQFFGPGTRLTVL.